These 24 T cell receptor beta chains share one sample of origin, sequenced in a study of cytomegalovirus exposure and HLA in healthy donors. Both 60 Vbeta primers and 13 Jbeta primers went into the PCR. Assay: immunoSEQ multiplex PCR; the TCRdb copy retains only in-frame clones and omits some. The table lists approximately 140,000 clones, over 60% of them singletons. The sequencing input was PBMCs. The origin of the receptors is a male donor in good health and CMV-seropositive.

The rearrangement joins TRBV6-5 to TRBJ2-2, with 9 bases aligning to TRBD2. The CDR3 is made up of 16 amino acids. Germline CDR1 and CDR2: MNHEY and SVGAGI. The J segment lost 4 bases and the V segment lost 2 bases, leaving 5 bases of the junction unmatched. The CDR3 DNA follows: TGTGCCAGCAGTTACGGGGTAGCGGGAGCCACCGGGGAGCTGTTTTTT. It yields the protein CASSYGVAGATGELFF.

The chain couples TRBV6-1 to TRBJ1-6; unclear D gene. Trimming pared 0 bases from V and 14 bases from J, leaving 11 bases between. The CDR3 spans 13 residues. Germline V gives CDR1 MNHNS, CDR2 SASEGT. CDR3 sequence reads: CASSEATAPALHF. CDR3 nucleotide sequence: TGTGCCAGCAGTGAAGCCACAGCCCCTGCCCTCCACTTT.

The chain carries TRBV10-3 and TRBJ2-1; 11 bases agree with TRBD2. V was clipped by 4 bases and J by 7 bases; unmatched bases: 6. CDR1 is ENHRY, CDR2 SYGVKD, per germline. The CDR3 runs to 15 residues. The CDR3 nucleotides read TGTGCCATCAGTGCAACTAGCGGGGGCCTGAATGAGCAGTTCTTC. Translation gives CAISATSGGLNEQFF.

The V gene is TRBV13, the J gene TRBJ2-1; TRBD1 aligns across 7 bases. This CDR3 has 14 amino acids. Losses at the gene ends were 4 bases for V and 7 bases for J; bases not matched to a gene: 7. The germline V gene has CDR1 PRHDT and CDR2 FYEKMQ (reference sequence). The CDR3 DNA follows: TGTGCCAGCAGCTCCCGGACAGGCCAGAATGAGCAGTTCTTC. Amino acids: CASSSRTGQNEQFF.

The rearrangement uses TRBV6-5 and TRBJ2-7; 8 nucleotides align to TRBD2. CDR1 and CDR2 (germline): MNHEY, SVGAGI. V lost 5 bases and J lost 6; bases outside the gene matches: 9. The CDR3 has 14 residues. The CDR3 DNA is TGTGCCAGCAGTCTACTAGCGGTTGGTGTCGAGCAGTACTTC. Translation gives CASSLLAVGVEQYF.

The rearrangement joins TRBV19 to TRBJ2-5; 14 nucleotides align to TRBD2. J was trimmed by 4 bases and V by 6 bases; bases with no gene match: 7. The V gene's germline CDR1 is LNHDA and CDR2 SQIVND (reference sequence). The CDR3 is 16 amino acids. The CDR3, as DNA: TGTGCCAGTAGCCCGACTAGCGGGGGGGGTGCAGAGACCCAGTACTTC. It codes for CASSPTSGGGAETQYF.

The CDR3 DNA sequence: TGTGCCAGCAGCTTGGACGACAGGGCCGGGGAGCTGTTTTTT. Translating gives CASSLDDRAGELFF. The chain is built from TRBV5-6 and TRBJ2-2, with 7 nucleotides matching TRBD1. V trimming: 0 bases; J trimming: 6 bases; junction bases outside the gene matches: 2. Germline V CDR1 and CDR2: SGHDT, YYEEEE. There are 14 residues in the CDR3. Variable domain in full (rest from reference TRBV5-6 and TRBJ2-2): DAGVTQSPTHLIKTRGQQVTLRCSPKSGHDTVSWYQQALGQGPQFIFQYYEEEERQRGNFPDRFSGHQFPNYSSELNVNALLLGDSALYLCASSLDDRAGELFFGEGSRLTVL.

The V gene is TRBV5-4, the J gene TRBJ2-3, with 9 bases lining up with TRBD1. Trimming cost V 9 bases and J 1 base; bases outside gene matches: 9. Germline V gene lookup returns CDR1 SGHNT and CDR2 YYREEE (reference sequence). The CDR3 covers 15 residues. CDR3 region: CATRLRDRGTDTQYF. In DNA, the CDR3 is TGTGCCACCCGGCTCCGGGACAGGGGCACAGATACGCAGTATTTT.

The rearrangement uses TRBV2 and TRBJ2-7; possibly TRBD1 for D (6 bases). CDR3 length: 17 amino acids. The V end was cut by 4 bases, the J end by 3 bases, with 22 bases between. CDR1 is SNHLY and CDR2 is FYNNEI in the germline V gene. The CDR3 loop reads CASSVLASSPGDYEQYF. In DNA, the CDR3 is TGTGCCAGCAGTGTTTTAGCCTCTTCTCCAGGGGACTACGAGCAGTACTTC.

The V gene is TRBV9, the J gene TRBJ2-3; 12 nucleotides match TRBD2. V dropped 2 bases and J dropped 4; count of bases not matched to a gene: 11. Germline V gene lookup returns CDR1 SGDLS and CDR2 YYNGEE. The length of the CDR3 is 18 residues. This CDR3 is CASSVLASGGAGADTQYF. DNA of the CDR3: TGTGCCAGCAGCGTTTTGGCTAGCGGGGGGGCCGGGGCAGATACGCAGTATTTT.

This clone has just one count. The chain employs TRBV7-9 and TRBJ2-7, with 8 bases matching TRBD1. From germline, CDR1 is SEHNR and CDR2 FQNEAQ (reference sequence). The junction had 3 bases not matched to a gene; V was cut back by 5 bases and J by 6 bases. The CDR3 totals 12 residues. The CDR3: CASSTGQGEQYF. The CDR3 DNA is TGTGCCAGCAGCACCGGACAGGGCGAGCAGTACTTC.

The genes are TRBV7-9 and TRBJ2-7; 8 bases match TRBD2. The ends lost 3 bases at V and 2 bases at J; junction bases unmatched: 3. This CDR3 has 14 amino acids. Per the germline V gene, CDR1 is SEHNR and CDR2 is FQNEAQ (reference sequence). The CDR3 loop reads CASSFSGTTYEQYF. The CDR3 DNA sequence: TGTGCCAGCAGCTTTAGCGGGACCACCTACGAGCAGTACTTC.

This chain joins TRBV19 and TRBJ1-5, with TRBD1 as a possible D gene (6 bases). V lost 10 bases, J lost 1 base, and 17 bases lay in between. In germline, CDR1 is LNHDA, CDR2 SQIVND (reference sequence). CDR3 length equals 15 residues. The CDR3 protein is CATTGTGLSNQPQHF. CDR3 bases: TGTGCCACCACCGGTACAGGGTTGAGCAATCAGCCCCAGCATTTT.

The V gene is TRBV29-1, the J gene TRBJ2-3, with 10 bases lining up with TRBD2. The CDR3 sequence is 12 residues long. J was trimmed by 12 bases and V by 4 bases; bases with no gene match: 7. Germline V lookup: CDR1 SQVTM, CDR2 ANQGSEA. The CDR3: CSVALAGEPQYF. In nucleotides, the CDR3 is TGCAGCGTTGCCCTAGCGGGGGAACCCCAGTATTTT.

J is TRBJ2-5 and V is TRBV7-9, with 7 bases fitting TRBD1. This CDR3 has 14 amino acids. The ends lost 5 bases at V and 5 bases at J; junction bases unmatched: 8. Germline CDR1 SEHNR, CDR2 FQNEAQ (reference sequence). This chain's CDR3 is CASSPGQRWETQYF. CDR3 in DNA: TGTGCCAGCAGCCCGGGACAGCGTTGGGAGACCCAGTACTTC.

This rearrangement joins TRBV6-1 to TRBJ2-7; 8 nucleotides line up with TRBD1. The CDR3 covers 13 residues. Trimming at V came to 6 bases and at J to 5 bases, leaving 6 bases not matched to a gene. Germline lookup yields CDR1 MNHNS and CDR2 SASEGT. CDR3 region: CASRGTGLHEQYF. Here the CDR3 DNA reads TGTGCCAGCAGAGGGACAGGACTGCACGAGCAGTACTTC.

This chain uses TRBV5-6 with TRBJ2-1; D not certain. Germline V gene sequence: CDR1 SGHDT, CDR2 YYEEEE. The CDR3 length is 13 residues. Trimming pared 1 base from V and 5 bases from J, leaving 7 bases between. CDR3 in amino acids: CASSLWHNNEQFF. The CDR3 region has the DNA TGTGCCAGCAGCTTGTGGCACAACAATGAGCAGTTCTTC.

The chain employs TRBV15 and TRBJ2-7; 10 positions agree with TRBD1. Looked up from germline, CDR1 is LNHNV and CDR2 is YYDKDF (reference sequence). Trimming took 0 bases from V and 4 from J; bases not matched to a gene: 3. This CDR3 region has 15 residues. CDR3 sequence reads: CATSREGQGVYEQYF. In DNA, the CDR3 is TGTGCCACCAGCAGAGAAGGACAGGGGGTTTACGAGCAGTACTTC.

The J gene is TRBJ1-2, the V gene TRBV19, with 7 bases fitting TRBD1. The CDR3 contains 15 residues. The germline V gene encodes CDR1 LNHDA and CDR2 SQIVND (reference sequence). Trimming took 7 bases from V and 4 from J; bases not matched to a gene: 12. CDR3 nucleotides: TGTGCCAGTACAGGAGCCACAGGGGTTGTCTATGGCTACACCTTC. Translation gives CASTGATGVVYGYTF.

This clone was found once. The chain uses TRBV10-2 and TRBJ2-7, with 9 bases lining up with TRBD1. Trimming removed 8 bases from V and 4 bases from J; junction bases left unmatched: 0. The CDR3 loop spans 11 amino acids. From germline, CDR1 is WSHSY and CDR2 SAAADI. CDR3 loop: CASGTGYEQYF. CDR3 nucleotides: TGCGCCAGCGGGACAGGGTACGAGCAGTACTTC.

This chain uses TRBV7-9 with TRBJ2-1; 8 positions agree with TRBD2. CDR1 is SEHNR, CDR2 FQNEAQ, per germline (reference sequence). The CDR3 sequence is 15 residues long. V lost 4 bases, J lost 9 bases, and 11 bases stayed unmatched. CDR3 coding DNA: TGTGCCAGCAGCTCGGCCTTAAGCGGGGGAGCTGAGCAGTTCTTC. Residues: CASSSALSGGAEQFF.

The genes are TRBV2 and TRBJ1-2; D gene unclear. The CDR3 contains 13 residues. CDR1 is SNHLY, CDR2 FYNNEI, per germline. V was shortened by 6 bases and J by 7 bases, with 15 bases between the two germline ends. In DNA form, the CDR3 reads TGTGCCAGCAGCCCACGGGAAGCGGGTGGCTACACCTTC. Translated, it gives CASSPREAGGYTF.

The chain employs TRBV7-3 and TRBJ2-3, with 7 bases identical to TRBD2. With 3 bases clipped from V and 3 bases from J, the junction kept 6 bases outside the gene matches. CDR3 length equals 15 residues. The V gene's germline CDR1 is SGHTA and CDR2 FQGTGA. The CDR3 DNA sequence: TGTGCCAGCAGCTTCGGGGGGTTTGGGACAGATACGCAGTATTTT. As protein: CASSFGGFGTDTQYF. Supplemented by reference TRBV7-3 and TRBJ2-3, the full variable domain reads GAGVSQTPSNKVTEKGKYVELRCDPISGHTALYWYRQSLGQGPEFLIYFQGTGAADDSGLPNDRFFAVRPEGSVSTLKIQRTERGDSAVYLCASSFGGFGTDTQYFGPGTRLTVL.

This clone showed up just once. The genes are TRBV28 and TRBJ2-3; 10 bases match TRBD2. The CDR3 has 16 residues. Germline loops: CDR1 MDHEN, CDR2 SYDVKM. The V and J ends lost 3 bases and 2 bases, in that order; junction bases with no gene match: 5. The CDR3 DNA sequence: TGTGCCAGCAGTTTTCTACTAGCGGGGTACACAGATACGCAGTATTTT. This sequence encodes CASSFLLAGYTDTQYF.